These T cell receptor beta chains were read from a single sample in a study of shared clonotypes between healthy human individuals. TCRdb keeps only in-frame clones here, not all; method: immunoSEQ multiplex PCR. Of around 1.9 million clones in the sample, under 95% were seen once. Sequenced sample: naive CD8+ T cells from PBMCs. These receptors were collected from a man aged 18-30 years in good health. Some clones in this sample may be carry-over from other donors' samples. Both conserved end residues are part of each CDR3. A D gene is named only where the DNA matches it firmly. Size is stated for part of the rows, as once, few or many counts, or as a class when the clone is expanded.

abundance: .; j_gene: TRBJ2-7; d_gene: TRBD1; v_gene: TRBV5-5; CDR3nt: TGTGCCAGCAGCAACCGGGACAGACGAAACGAGCAGTACTTC; CDR3aa: CASSNRDRRNEQYF
abundance: .; j_gene: TRBJ1-2; d_gene: TRBD1; v_gene: TRBV11-2; CDR3nt: TGTGCCAGCAGCCCGGGACAGGTACTAGCTAACTATGGCTACACCTTC; CDR3aa: CASSPGQVLANYGYTF
abundance: .; j_gene: TRBJ2-7; d_gene: .; v_gene: TRBV27; CDR3nt: TGTGCCAGCAGTGTCCGCCGGGACCCAAAATTTACCTACGAGCAGTACTTC; CDR3aa: CASSVRRDPKFTYEQYF
abundance: .; j_gene: TRBJ2-2; d_gene: .; v_gene: TRBV20-1; CDR3nt: TGCAGTGCTGTGAACACCGGGGAGCTGTTTTTT; CDR3aa: CSAVNTGELFF
abundance: .; j_gene: TRBJ2-2; d_gene: TRBD2; v_gene: TRBV6-5; CDR3nt: TGTGCCAGCAGTTACCAGCGGGGCAACACCGGGGAGCTGTTTTTT; CDR3aa: CASSYQRGNTGELFF
abundance: .; j_gene: TRBJ2-5; d_gene: .; v_gene: TRBV5-4; CDR3nt: TGTGCCAGCAGCGGGACCCAGACAGTCCAAGAGACCCAGTACTTC; CDR3aa: CASSGTQTVQETQYF
abundance: .; j_gene: TRBJ1-1; d_gene: .; v_gene: TRBV6-5; CDR3nt: TGTGCCAGCAGTTACCGGACGGCGAACACTGAAGCTTTCTTT; CDR3aa: CASSYRTANTEAFF
abundance: .; j_gene: TRBJ2-7; d_gene: .; v_gene: TRBV5-4; CDR3nt: TGTGCCAGCAGCTTGGGCGGGGCACCCTACGAGCAGTACTTC; CDR3aa: CASSLGGAPYEQYF
abundance: .; j_gene: TRBJ2-7; d_gene: TRBD1; v_gene: TRBV4-3; CDR3nt: TGCGCCAGCAGCCATCACCGGGACAGCTCCTACGAGCAGTACTTC; CDR3aa: CASSHHRDSSYEQYF
abundance: .; j_gene: TRBJ2-1; d_gene: .; v_gene: TRBV7-8; CDR3nt: TGTGCCAGCAGCTTAGTCCGAAACAATGAGCAGTTCTTC; CDR3aa: CASSLVRNNEQFF
abundance: few; j_gene: TRBJ1-1; d_gene: .; v_gene: TRBV4-1; CDR3nt: TGCGCCAGCAGCCGGACACCAAACACTGAAGCTTTCTTT; CDR3aa: CASSRTPNTEAFF
abundance: few; j_gene: TRBJ1-1; d_gene: .; v_gene: TRBV27; CDR3nt: TGTGCCAGCAGTTTCGGGCAGGGGCACACTGAAGCTTTCTTT; CDR3aa: CASSFGQGHTEAFF
abundance: .; j_gene: TRBJ1-1; d_gene: TRBD1; v_gene: TRBV7-9; CDR3nt: TGTGCCTTGAAGGGGGCGGGTGGAACTGAAGCTTTCTTT; CDR3aa: CALKGAGGTEAFF
abundance: .; j_gene: TRBJ1-4; d_gene: .; v_gene: TRBV4-2; CDR3nt: TGTGCCAGCAGCCAAATAGCAAAGGCAACTAATGAAAAACTGTTTTTT; CDR3aa: CASSQIAKATNEKLFF
abundance: .; j_gene: TRBJ1-5; d_gene: .; v_gene: TRBV6-5; CDR3nt: TGTGCCAGCAGTTTTGGGGGAGGGCAGCCCCAGCATTTT; CDR3aa: CASSFGGGQPQHF
abundance: .; j_gene: TRBJ2-7; d_gene: TRBD2; v_gene: TRBV27; CDR3nt: TGTGCCAGCAGCCCCTCCTCGGGGGGAATCTCCTACGAGCAGTACTTC; CDR3aa: CASSPSSGGISYEQYF
abundance: .; j_gene: TRBJ2-7; d_gene: .; v_gene: TRBV27; CDR3nt: TGTGCCAGCAGTTGGGGACCGGAGCAGTACTTC; CDR3aa: CASSWGPEQYF
abundance: .; j_gene: TRBJ2-7; d_gene: .; v_gene: TRBV4-1; CDR3nt: TGCGCCAGCAGCCTTCGGGAACTCTCCTACGAGCAGTACTTC; CDR3aa: CASSLRELSYEQYF
abundance: .; j_gene: TRBJ2-3; d_gene: TRBD2; v_gene: TRBV7-9; CDR3nt: TGTGCCAGCAGCTGGACTAGCGGGAGGGCCGGGGAAGATACGCAGTATTTT; CDR3aa: CASSWTSGRAGEDTQYF
abundance: .; j_gene: TRBJ2-3; d_gene: .; v_gene: TRBV6-6; CDR3nt: TGTGCCAGCAGCCGAGGAGATACGCAGTATTTT; CDR3aa: CASSRGDTQYF
abundance: .; j_gene: TRBJ1-4; d_gene: .; v_gene: TRBV7-8; CDR3nt: TGTGCCAGCAGCTTAGGGAGGGTCGCCGAAAAACTGTTTTTT; CDR3aa: CASSLGRVAEKLFF
abundance: .; j_gene: TRBJ1-5; d_gene: TRBD1; v_gene: TRBV11-2; CDR3nt: TGTGCCAGCAGCTTAACAGGGGGACCGATTGAGCCCCAGCATTTT; CDR3aa: CASSLTGGPIEPQHF
abundance: .; j_gene: TRBJ2-5; d_gene: .; v_gene: TRBV7-8; CDR3nt: TGTGCCAGCAGCTTAGTGGCGGTGAATCAAGAGACCCAGTACTTC; CDR3aa: CASSLVAVNQETQYF
abundance: once; j_gene: TRBJ2-4; d_gene: TRBD2; v_gene: TRBV29-1; CDR3nt: TGCAGCGTTGAACTACCGGGACTAGCGGGAGAAAACATTCAGTACTTC; CDR3aa: CSVELPGLAGENIQYF
abundance: .; j_gene: TRBJ2-3; d_gene: TRBD2; v_gene: TRBV7-9; CDR3nt: TGTGCCAGCAGCGAAACTAGCGGAACTAGCACAGATACGCAGTATTTT; CDR3aa: CASSETSGTSTDTQYF
abundance: .; j_gene: TRBJ1-1; d_gene: TRBD1; v_gene: TRBV6-5; CDR3nt: TGTACCAGCAGTTTACAGGGGATCAGCACTGAAGCTTTCTTT; CDR3aa: CTSSLQGISTEAFF
abundance: .; j_gene: TRBJ1-2; d_gene: .; v_gene: TRBV28; CDR3nt: TGTGCCAGCAGTCGCCGCGGGCCCAGGTATGGCTACACCTTC; CDR3aa: CASSRRGPRYGYTF
abundance: .; j_gene: TRBJ2-7; d_gene: .; v_gene: TRBV27; CDR3nt: TGTGCCAGCAGTTTATCGAGGATCCGGACGGACAGCTACGAGCAGTACTTC; CDR3aa: CASSLSRIRTDSYEQYF
abundance: .; j_gene: TRBJ2-1; d_gene: .; v_gene: TRBV7-2; CDR3nt: TGTGCCAGCAGCCTGCCGGAATACAATGAGCAGTTCTTC; CDR3aa: CASSLPEYNEQFF
abundance: .; j_gene: TRBJ2-7; d_gene: TRBD1; v_gene: TRBV11-2; CDR3nt: TGTGCCAGCAGCTCGAGGACAGGGGGCTACGAGCAGTACTTC; CDR3aa: CASSSRTGGYEQYF
abundance: .; j_gene: TRBJ2-1; d_gene: TRBD2; v_gene: TRBV9; CDR3nt: TGTGCCAGCACCCACGGGGGAGCGGGGCTAAATGAGCAGTTCTTC; CDR3aa: CASTHGGAGLNEQFF
abundance: once; j_gene: TRBJ1-2; d_gene: .; v_gene: TRBV9; CDR3nt: TGTGCCAGCAGCGTAGACGGGAATCGAAACTATGGCTACACCTTC; CDR3aa: CASSVDGNRNYGYTF
abundance: .; j_gene: TRBJ2-1; d_gene: .; v_gene: TRBV2; CDR3nt: TGTGCCAGCAGTGAAGTGGTGAGAGAATACAATGAGCAGTTCTTC; CDR3aa: CASSEVVREYNEQFF
abundance: .; j_gene: TRBJ2-1; d_gene: .; v_gene: TRBV29-1; CDR3nt: TGCAGCGTTGGCGTGGCAAGGGTCGGACGGACCCGAGGGCAGTTCTTC; CDR3aa: CSVGVARVGRTRGQFF
abundance: .; j_gene: TRBJ2-7; d_gene: TRBD1; v_gene: TRBV19; CDR3nt: TGTGCCAGTAGCGGACAGGGGGCTTGGAGCTCCTACGAGCAGTACTTC; CDR3aa: CASSGQGAWSSYEQYF
abundance: .; j_gene: TRBJ2-3; d_gene: .; v_gene: TRBV12-5; CDR3nt: TGTGCTAGTGGTTTGGATCACGCCCCAGATACGCAGTATTTT; CDR3aa: CASGLDHAPDTQYF
abundance: .; j_gene: TRBJ2-1; d_gene: .; v_gene: TRBV25-1; CDR3nt: TGTGCCAGCTCCCCTAGCGTAGCTTACAATGAGCAGTTCTTC; CDR3aa: CASSPSVAYNEQFF
abundance: .; j_gene: TRBJ2-7; d_gene: .; v_gene: TRBV13; CDR3nt: TGTGCCAGCAGCTTACGGACCCCCGGGCGCGAGCAGTACTTC; CDR3aa: CASSLRTPGREQYF
abundance: .; j_gene: TRBJ1-1; d_gene: .; v_gene: TRBV7-8; CDR3nt: TGTGCCAGCAGCTTAGCGCGTGGAGTAGAAGCTTTCTTT; CDR3aa: CASSLARGVEAFF
abundance: once; j_gene: TRBJ2-1; d_gene: .; v_gene: TRBV10-3; CDR3nt: TGTGCCATCAGTATAGCGGAAAGCTCCTACAATGAGCAGTTCTTC; CDR3aa: CAISIAESSYNEQFF
abundance: .; j_gene: TRBJ2-7; d_gene: TRBD1; v_gene: TRBV10-3; CDR3nt: TGTGCCATCAGCGCTGGGACAGGGGCTCGTGAGCAGTACTTC; CDR3aa: CAISAGTGAREQYF
abundance: .; j_gene: TRBJ2-1; d_gene: .; v_gene: TRBV7-8; CDR3nt: TGTGCCAGCAGCTTAGAAGGAGAAACCTACAATGAGCAGTTCTTC; CDR3aa: CASSLEGETYNEQFF